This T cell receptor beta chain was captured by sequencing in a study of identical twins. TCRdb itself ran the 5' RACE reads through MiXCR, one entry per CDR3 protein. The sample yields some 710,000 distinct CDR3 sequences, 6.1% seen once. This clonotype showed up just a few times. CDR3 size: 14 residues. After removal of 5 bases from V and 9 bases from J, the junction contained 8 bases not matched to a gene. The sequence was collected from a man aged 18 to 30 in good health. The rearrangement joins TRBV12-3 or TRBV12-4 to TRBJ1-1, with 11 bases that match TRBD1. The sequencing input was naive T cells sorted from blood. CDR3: CASSPDRGQGKAFF. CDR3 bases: TGTGCCAGCAGTCCGGACAGGGGGCAAGGGAAAGCTTTCTTT.